These T cell receptor beta chains were read from a single sample in a study of control samples from healthy donors and cancer patients. Measured with immunoSEQ multiplex PCR; TCRdb has only the in-frame clones, and not every one. The repertoire holds 150,000 or so clones, with approximately 93% as singletons. The sequencing input was blood. Receptor source: a man between 35 and 55 years old in good health. Both conserved end residues are part of each CDR3. The D gene is left open where the match is weak. Rows give clone size only sometimes, using once, few, many, or a class for an expanded clone.

>TRBD1|TRBJ2-1|.|TRBV6-6
TGTGCCAGCAGTTACTCGACAGGGATGGGCAATGAGCAGTTCTTC
CASSYSTGMGNEQFF
>.|TRBJ1-2|.|TRBV6-6
TGTGCCAGCAGTTATGAGCTCGGGGCCTCCCTAGATGGCTACACCTTC
CASSYELGASLDGYTF
>.|TRBJ1-1|.|TRBV19
TGTGCCAGTAGTGAGGAGGGTCACACTGAAGCTTTCTTT
CASSEEGHTEAFF
>.|TRBJ2-3|.|TRBV5-1
TGCGCCAGCAGCTTTGATTGGGGGGGCAGCGCAGATACGCAGTATTTT
CASSFDWGGSADTQYF
>.|TRBJ2-5|.|TRBV4-1
TGCGCCAGCAGCCAAGACAGGGCGACCCAGTACTTC
CASSQDRATQYF
>.|TRBJ1-2|.|TRBV29-1
TGCAGCGCCCGAGGGAGCTATGGCTACACCTTC
CSARGSYGYTF
>.|TRBJ1-3|.|TRBV19
TGTGCCAGTAGTAGCGGGGGTCGTCGAAACACCATATATTTT
CASSSGGRRNTIYF
>.|TRBJ1-6|.|TRBV7-9
TGTGCCAGCAGCTTAGGGTCCCCTTATAATTCACCCCTCCACTTT
CASSLGSPYNSPLHF
>.|TRBJ1-2|once|TRBV19
TGTGCCAGTAGGGCAGGGGATGGCTACACCTTC
CASRAGDGYTF
>.|TRBJ2-3|.|TRBV3-1/TRBV3-2
TGTGCCAGCAGCTCTAGGACTAGCACAGATACGCAGTATTTT
CASSSRTSTDTQYF
>.|TRBJ1-1|.|TRBV5-1
TGCGCCAGCCGTTTGAGAGGCCAGGGGACTGAAGCTTTCTTT
CASRLRGQGTEAFF
>TRBD1|TRBJ1-2|.|TRBV15
TGTGCCACCAGCAGAGATCTTACAGGGGTCAGGAGTGATGGCTACACCTTC
CATSRDLTGVRSDGYTF
>.|TRBJ1-5|.|TRBV19
TGTGCCAGTAGTATCGGGTTTCAGCCCCAGCATTTT
CASSIGFQPQHF
>.|TRBJ1-4|.|TRBV5-1
TGCGCCAGCAGCTTGGGGATAGTGGATACTAAACTGTTTTTT
CASSLGIVDTKLFF
>.|TRBJ1-2|.|TRBV3-1/TRBV3-2
TGTGCCAGCAGCCAAGATCTCCGGGCAGGCGGAGCCTATGGCTACACCTTC
CASSQDLRAGGAYGYTF
>.|TRBJ1-6|.|TRBV6-5
TGTGCCAGCAGTTACTCGACACAGGGATATTCACCCCTCCACTTT
CASSYSTQGYSPLHF
>.|TRBJ2-4|.|TRBV2
TGTGCCAGCAGTGAAGCACCAGGTGTCAAAAACATTCAGTACTTC
CASSEAPGVKNIQYF
>TRBD1|TRBJ1-6|once|TRBV7-9
TGTGCCAGCAGCGTGGGACAGGGCATGGTTTCACCCCTCCACTTT
CASSVGQGMVSPLHF
>TRBD1|TRBJ1-5|.|TRBV5-6
TGTGCCAGCAGCCGCGCCGGGACAGGGAATCAGCCCCAGCATTTT
CASSRAGTGNQPQHF
>TRBD1|TRBJ1-5|.|TRBV28
TGTGCCAGCAGGTCCGGGACAGGGCATCAGCCCCAGCATTTT
CASRSGTGHQPQHF
>TRBD2|TRBJ2-7|.|TRBV9
TGTGCCAGCAGCGGAAGCGGGGGGGACCCCTACGAGCAGTACTTC
CASSGSGGDPYEQYF
>TRBD2|TRBJ2-7|.|TRBV11-2
TGTGCCAGCAGCTTCGGTAGCGGGGGCTCCTACGAGCAGTACTTC
CASSFGSGGSYEQYF
>TRBD2|TRBJ2-1|.|TRBV9
TGTGCCAGCAGCGTAGAGAAGCGGGGGGCTTCCTACAATGAGCAGTTCTTC
CASSVEKRGASYNEQFF